A selection of T cell receptor beta chains follows, all from one sample in a study of metastatic and nonmetastatic thyroid tumors. TCRdb re-clonotyped the PCR reads via MiXCR. This sample yields fewer than 40,000 clones, of which approximately 44% are seen a single time; around 24% belongs to the top ten. Sequenced sample: tumor tissue. These receptors were taken from a male donor with papillary thyroid cancer or a benign thyroid nodule (not recorded which). Some clones in this sample may be carry-over from other donors' samples. The CDR3 runs from the conserved cysteine through the conserved F or W. A D gene is named only where the DNA matches it firmly. The size of a clone is reported for some rows only, either as once, few or many, or as a class for expanded clones.

abundance | len | d_gene | j_gene | v_gene | CDR3nt | CDR3aa
NA | 17 | TRBD1 | TRBJ2-7 | TRBV30 | TGTGCCTGGAGTGCTGGAATGACAGGGTTGATAGGCTACGAGCAGTACTTC | CAWSAGMTGLIGYEQYF
once | 17 | NA | TRBJ1-6 | TRBV30 | TGTGCCTGGAGTGCAAAGGGTACCGGGACGGCAAATTCACCCCTCCACTTT | CAWSAKGTGTANSPLHF
few | 15 | TRBD1 | TRBJ1-6 | TRBV19 | TGTGCCAGTAGTATTCGACAGGGAGGAAATTCACCCCTCCACTTT | CASSIRQGGNSPLHF
NA | 14 | NA | TRBJ2-1 | TRBV20-1 | TGCAGTGCTATATCCCCACTAGTCCCCAATGAGCAGTTCTTC | CSAISPLVPNEQFF
NA | 14 | NA | TRBJ2-7 | TRBV20-1 | TGCAGTGCTAACGGGCTGGGGGATTCATACGAGCAGTACTTC | CSANGLGDSYEQYF
NA | 11 | NA | TRBJ2-5 | TRBV6-5 | TGTGCCAGCAGTTACTTGGAGACCCAGTACTTC | CASSYLETQYF
few | 12 | TRBD1 | TRBJ1-2 | TRBV19 | TGTGCCAGTAGCCGACAGGGTGATGGCTACACCTTC | CASSRQGDGYTF
few | 17 | NA | TRBJ2-2 | TRBV6-1 | TGTGCCAGCAGTGAAAGAACCGGGACTTATAACACCGGGGAGCTGTTTTTT | CASSERTGTYNTGELFF
NA | 20 | TRBD2 | TRBJ2-7 | TRBV5-1 | TGCGCCAGCAGCTTGGCCCCTAGCGGGAGGGCTCGAGTGAGCTCCTACGAGCAGTACTTC | CASSLAPSGRARVSSYEQYF
NA | 14 | NA | TRBJ2-7 | TRBV12-3/TRBV12-4 | TGTGCCATCAGTCCGGGACATTCGGAGGACGAGCAGTACTTC | CAISPGHSEDEQYF
NA | 15 | TRBD2 | TRBJ2-2 | TRBV6-2/TRBV6-3 | TGTGCCAGCAGTTACGGCGGGAGGGCCATCGGGGAGCTGTTTTTT | CASSYGGRAIGELFF
once | 14 | TRBD2 | TRBJ2-3 | TRBV20-1 | TGCAGTGCTATAGCGGGAGGGCGGACAGATACGCAGTATTTT | CSAIAGGRTDTQYF
NA | 13 | NA | TRBJ2-1 | TRBV20-1 | TGCAGTGCTTGGGGTACTTTAAACAATGAGCAGTTCTTC | CSAWGTLNNEQFF
NA | 14 | NA | TRBJ1-6 | TRBV7-2 | TGTGCCAGCAGCCCCTCCGGCACACCCTCACCCCTCCACTTT | CASSPSGTPSPLHF
medium-sized | 15 | NA | TRBJ2-2 | TRBV6-1 | TGTGCCAGCAGTGAAAGCGACGGGGTGAGCGGGGAGCTGTTTTTT | CASSESDGVSGELFF
NA | 16 | NA | TRBJ1-3 | TRBV18 | TGTGCCAGCTCACCAAGGGGATTGAGAGATGGAAACACCATATATTTT | CASSPRGLRDGNTIYF
NA | 15 | NA | TRBJ1-2 | TRBV20-1 | TGCAGTGCTAGAGATCGCCTGGGGGGCGACTATGGCTACACCTTC | CSARDRLGGDYGYTF
NA | 11 | NA | TRBJ2-1 | TRBV30 | TGTGCCTGGAGTTTTTACAATGAGCAGTTCTTC | CAWSFYNEQFF
NA | 16 | TRBD2 | TRBJ2-1 | TRBV11-2 | TGTGCCAGCAGCTTAGGAGTAGCGGGAGGGTTGGATGAGCAGTTCTTC | CASSLGVAGGLDEQFF
NA | 13 | NA | TRBJ2-1 | TRBV11-2 | TGTGCCAGCAGCTTCGGGAGCCTTAATGAGCAGTTCTTC | CASSFGSLNEQFF
few | 15 | TRBD2 | TRBJ2-1 | TRBV6-2/TRBV6-3 | TGTGCCAGCAACAAACTAGCGGGAGGGCCGGAGGAGCAGTTCTTC | CASNKLAGGPEEQFF
NA | 15 | TRBD1 | TRBJ2-4 | TRBV11-2 | TGTGCCAGCAGCCCCGGACAGGGAGGAAAAAACATTCAGTACTTC | CASSPGQGGKNIQYF
NA | 14 | TRBD1 | TRBJ2-7 | TRBV6-5 | TGTGCCAGCAGTTACGACAGGGAGTCCTACGAGCAGTACTTC | CASSYDRESYEQYF
once | 16 | NA | TRBJ1-2 | TRBV30 | TGTGCCTGGAAAGTATTACCGGGACAAGTAAACTATGGCTACACCTTC | CAWKVLPGQVNYGYTF
NA | 14 | NA | TRBJ1-2 | TRBV7-2 | TGTGCCAGCAGTCCAAACATAGATTCGGGTGGCTACACCTTC | CASSPNIDSGGYTF
NA | 14 | NA | TRBJ2-1 | TRBV20-1 | TGCAGCGTTTTGCGGGGGCATGGGTACAATGAGCAGTTCTTC | CSVLRGHGYNEQFF
few | 18 | TRBD2 | TRBJ2-1 | TRBV20-1 | TGCAGTGCTCCCAAGACCGGGACTAGCGCCAGCTCCTACAATGAGCAGTTCTTC | CSAPKTGTSASSYNEQFF
once | 18 | NA | TRBJ2-2 | TRBV29-1 | TGCAGCGCTGAGGTTCTCGGGTTTGGGGATTCGAACACCGGGGAGCTGTTTTTT | CSAEVLGFGDSNTGELFF
NA | 11 | NA | TRBJ2-3 | TRBV5-1 | TGCGCCAGCAGCTTAGCAGATACGCAGTATTTT | CASSLADTQYF
few | 12 | NA | TRBJ2-1 | TRBV28 | TGTGCCAGCAGCTTAGGACAAGGAGGGCAGTTCTTC | CASSLGQGGQFF
NA | 16 | NA | TRBJ1-4 | TRBV3-1 | TGTGCCAGCAGCCACCCCTGGCCTGCAACTAATGAAAAACTGTTTTTT | CASSHPWPATNEKLFF
once | 11 | NA | TRBJ2-7 | TRBV20-1 | TGCAGTGCCACCCTGACTAGCGAGCAGTACTTC | CSATLTSEQYF
NA | 17 | NA | TRBJ2-1 | TRBV4-1 | TGCGCCAGCAGCCAGCAAGCGCACCCGAGCTCCTACAATGAGCAGTTCTTC | CASSQQAHPSSYNEQFF
few | 14 | TRBD1 | TRBJ2-2 | TRBV6-4 | TGTGCCAGCAGTTCCGGACAGGGGGCCGGGGAGCTGTTTTTT | CASSSGQGAGELFF
NA | 14 | NA | TRBJ1-2 | TRBV5-1 | TGCGCCAGCAGCTTGGACCAGCCGAGCTATGGCTACACCTTC | CASSLDQPSYGYTF
few | 17 | NA | TRBJ1-1 | TRBV6-2/TRBV6-3 | TGTGCCAGCAGAAAGACAGGTCAACTCCACCTGAACACTGAAGCTTTCTTT | CASRKTGQLHLNTEAFF
few | 16 | NA | TRBJ2-2 | TRBV6-6 | TGTGCCAGCAGTTACTCTCGGACGAGGACCACCGGGGAGCTGTTTTTT | CASSYSRTRTTGELFF
few | 13 | TRBD1 | TRBJ2-3 | TRBV12-3/TRBV12-4 | TGTGCCAGCAGAGGACAGGGCACAGATACGCAGTATTTT | CASRGQGTDTQYF
NA | 14 | NA | TRBJ2-5 | TRBV5-1 | TGCGCCAGCAGCTTGGCGTCGTACCAAGAGACCCAGTACTTC | CASSLASYQETQYF
few | 14 | NA | TRBJ1-6 | TRBV7-8 | TGTGCCAGCAGCTCCGGAGGGGGAGGTTCACCCCTCCACTTT | CASSSGGGGSPLHF
NA | 15 | NA | TRBJ1-3 | TRBV7-9 | TGTGCCAGCAGCCCTCCGGGAGGGATGTTAAACACCATATATTTT | CASSPPGGMLNTIYF
NA | 14 | NA | TRBJ1-5 | TRBV28 | TGTGCCAGCAGGCCACGCGGAGGCAATCAGCCCCAGCATTTT | CASRPRGGNQPQHF
NA | 15 | NA | TRBJ2-3 | TRBV27 | TGTGCCAGCCAAACATATTCCGAAGGGTCAGATACGCAGTATTTT | CASQTYSEGSDTQYF
few | 14 | NA | TRBJ2-2 | TRBV6-1 | TGTGCCAGCAGTTCTAACGACATTACCGGGGAGCTGTTTTTT | CASSSNDITGELFF
NA | 16 | TRBD1 | TRBJ1-4 | TRBV20-1 | TGCAGTGCTAGAGATCTAGGGACAGGGGCTAATGAAAAACTGTTTTTT | CSARDLGTGANEKLFF
NA | 14 | NA | TRBJ1-5 | TRBV6-1 | TGTGCCAGCAGTGAAAGTGGCGGAAATCAGCCCCAGCATTTT | CASSESGGNQPQHF
NA | 14 | TRBD2 | TRBJ2-2 | TRBV6-2/TRBV6-3 | TGTGCCAGCAGCCCCACTGGGGAGGGCGGGGAGCTGTTTTTT | CASSPTGEGGELFF
NA | 15 | NA | TRBJ1-1 | TRBV20-1 | TGCAGTGCTAGTACTGCACAGGAATTGAACACTGAAGCTTTCTTT | CSASTAQELNTEAFF
NA | 16 | TRBD1 | TRBJ2-7 | TRBV6-1 | TGTGCCAGCAGTGAGGCAAAACAGGGGTATGCCTACGAGCAGTACTTC | CASSEAKQGYAYEQYF
few | 13 | NA | TRBJ1-6 | TRBV6-1 | TGTGCCAGCAGTACAGAAAAGAATTCACCCCTCCACTTT | CASSTEKNSPLHF
few | 16 | NA | TRBJ1-6 | TRBV11-1 | TGTGCCAGCAGCCACGGGCCTAGCTCCTATAATTCACCCCTCCACTTT | CASSHGPSSYNSPLHF